The rows below give T cell receptor beta chains drawn from one sample of a study of T cell clones after liver transplantation. The method was immunoSEQ multiplex PCR; TCRdb's version includes in-frame clones alone and lacks a portion of them. The data hold more than 95,000 clones, with about 86% observed a single time. The sample in question was CD4+ T cells from blood, obtained approximately 4 years after liver transplant. Receptors originate from a human patient who received a liver transplant. Some T cells may have come from the graft donor. The CDR3 runs from the conserved cysteine through the conserved F or W.

v_call	j_call	cdr3_aa
TRBV6-6	TRBJ1-1	CASSYSPGPENTEAFF
TRBV28	TRBJ2-1	CASWEAGSREQFF
TRBV15	TRBJ2-7	CATREGQVISYEQYF
TRBV10-3	TRBJ1-1	CAISEGGAGRNTEAFF
TRBV27	TRBJ2-3	CASGDRGPGDTQYF
TRBV5-6	TRBJ2-2	CASRSGGPNTGELFF
TRBV7-3	TRBJ2-2	CASSLSLSTGELFF
TRBV7-3	TRBJ2-3	CASSRTASFFSSTDTQYF
TRBV15	TRBJ1-1	CATSTRTGTNTEAFF
TRBV28	TRBJ2-4	CASSPGAKNIQYF
TRBV27	TRBJ1-6	CASSQGYSENSPLHF
TRBV2	TRBJ2-1	CASSEKGSYNEQFF
TRBV7-2	TRBJ2-7	CASSLLSEQYF
TRBV18	TRBJ2-1	CASSPLGRENHNEQFF
TRBV5-1	TRBJ2-3	CASSSTDRGQGLAAFGDTQYF
TRBV11-2	TRBJ1-1	CASSLERGRATEAFF
TRBV9	TRBJ2-7	CASSYTALGYEQYF
TRBV7-6	TRBJ2-6	CASSPAYSAGANVLTF
TRBV7-8	TRBJ2-7	CASSLAPGLKEVEQYF
TRBV2	TRBJ2-7	CASSEASSEQYF
TRBV5-4	TRBJ1-1	CASSLDAGPRRSVNTEAFF
TRBV11-2	TRBJ2-7	CASSFSLDSSYEQYF
TRBV4-1	TRBJ1-6	CASSQGRIHSPLHF
TRBV5-6	TRBJ2-1	CASSPDEGAGEQFF
TRBV6-1	TRBJ2-2	CASSEQPSGINTGELFF
TRBV4-3	TRBJ2-3	CASSQEGTSTDTQYF
TRBV29-1	TRBJ1-1	CSVWTAVNTEAFF
TRBV7-9	TRBJ1-5	CASSLGRGSDQPQHF
TRBV7-2	TRBJ1-4	CASSLQGSLAKLFF
TRBV9	TRBJ1-2	CASSAPDSNIYGYTF